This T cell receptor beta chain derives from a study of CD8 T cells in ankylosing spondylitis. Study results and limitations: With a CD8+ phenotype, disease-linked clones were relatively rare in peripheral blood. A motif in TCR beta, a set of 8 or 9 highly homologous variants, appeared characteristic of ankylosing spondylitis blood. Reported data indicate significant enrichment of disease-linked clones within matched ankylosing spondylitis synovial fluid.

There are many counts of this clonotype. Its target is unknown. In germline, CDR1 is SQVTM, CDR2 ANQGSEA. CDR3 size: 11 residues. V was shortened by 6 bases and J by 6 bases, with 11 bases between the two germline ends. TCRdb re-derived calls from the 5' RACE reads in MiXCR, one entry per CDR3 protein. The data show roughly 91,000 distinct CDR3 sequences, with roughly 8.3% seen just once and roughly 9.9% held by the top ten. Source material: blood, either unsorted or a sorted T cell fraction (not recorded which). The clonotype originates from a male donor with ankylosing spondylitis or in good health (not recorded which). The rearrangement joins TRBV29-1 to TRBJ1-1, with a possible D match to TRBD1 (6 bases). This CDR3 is CSVAQGSEAFF. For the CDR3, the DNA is TGCAGCGTGGCTCAGGGGTCTGAAGCTTTCTTT. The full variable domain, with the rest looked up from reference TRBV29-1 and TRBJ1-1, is SAVISQKPSRDICQRGTSLTIQCQVDSQVTMMFWYRQQPGQSLTLIATANQGSEATYESGFVIDKFPISRPNLTFSTLTVSNMSPEDSSIYLCSVAQGSEAFFGQGTRLTVV.